This T cell receptor beta chain was captured in a study of blood T cell repertoires in COVID-19. Study-wide background: Donors in the United States, Italy and Spain gave samples during acute or convalescent COVID-19.

The authors' processing: Counts of nucleated cells, estimated from reference gene primer amplification, were obtained. Sequenced by immunoSEQ multiplex PCR; TCRdb stores in-frame clones only, minus some. The D gene and trimming were derived from the DNA, and the V and J assignments and clone size from that table. The data contain some 250,000 clones, nearly 90% of them singletons. The receptor was derived from a woman aged 30 to 39 with acute or convalescent COVID-19. The sequenced sample was peripheral blood.

The CDR3 protein is CASSPGTDTDTQYF. The CDR3 nucleotides read TGTGCCAGCAGCCCGGGGACAGACACAGATACGCAGTATTTT. This sequence joins TRBV3-1 (or the pseudogene TRBV3-2) and TRBJ2-3; TRBD1 matches 7 bases. The trim removed 4 bases at V and 2 bases at J, leaving 3 bases unmatched. Germline V gene lookup returns CDR1 LGHDT and CDR2 YNNKEL (reference sequence). The CDR3 length is 14 residues.